A selection of T cell receptor beta chains follows, all from one sample in a study of blood T cell repertoires in COVID-19. TCRdb's copy holds only in-frame clones and misses some; the assay was immunoSEQ multiplex PCR. The sample holds some 130,000 clones, approximately 83% seen once. The sequenced sample consisted of peripheral blood. These receptors came from a woman in her 50s who had recovered from COVID-19. Both conserved end residues are part of each CDR3. The D gene is left open where the match is weak. The size field is filled for only some rows; it gives once, few, many or a size class.

cdr3_length	d_call	v_call	j_call	clone_size	cdr3_nt	cdr3_aa
15	.	TRBV6-5	TRBJ2-4	once	TGTGCCAGCCAAGGGGTCCCTCGGGCCAAAAACATTCAGTACTTC	CASQGVPRAKNIQYF
14	.	TRBV11-3	TRBJ1-1	.	TGTGCCAGCAGCTTAGTCTCTACCCCCACTGAAGCTTTCTTT	CASSLVSTPTEAFF
15	.	TRBV19	TRBJ1-1	.	TGTGCCAGTAGTATACCCCAGCGAAGAGGGACTGAAGCTTTCTTT	CASSIPQRRGTEAFF
14	.	TRBV3-1/TRBV3-2	TRBJ2-3	.	TGTGCCAGCAGCCATTACGGTGTCACAGATACGCAGTATTTT	CASSHYGVTDTQYF
13	.	TRBV20-1	TRBJ2-7	.	TGCAGTGCTAGTGCGTCTAACTCCTACGAGCAGTACTTC	CSASASNSYEQYF
14	TRBD1	TRBV28	TRBJ2-2	.	TGTGCCAGCCAAGACAGGGTTGGTACCGGGGAGCTGTTTTTT	CASQDRVGTGELFF
15	TRBD1	TRBV5-1	TRBJ1-4	.	TGCGCCAGCAGCTTAGGGACAGCCGCCGTGGAAAAACTGTTTTTT	CASSLGTAAVEKLFF
18	TRBD2	TRBV30	TRBJ2-7	.	TGTGCCTGGACCCCTGACCCGGGCCTAGCGGCGAGCTCCTACGAGCAGTACTTC	CAWTPDPGLAASSYEQYF
17	.	TRBV4-2	TRBJ1-4	.	TGTGCCAGCAGCCAAGTTTCCTCCAGGGCTACTAATGAAAAACTGTTTTTT	CASSQVSSRATNEKLFF
17	.	TRBV11-3	TRBJ2-3	.	TGTGCCAGCAGCTTAGACCCCCCGGCGCGGGGCACAGATACGCAGTATTTT	CASSLDPPARGTDTQYF
16	TRBD1	TRBV11-2	TRBJ2-6	.	TGTGCCAGCAGCTCCGGGACAGGGTCTGGGGCCAACGTCCTGACTTTC	CASSSGTGSGANVLTF
15	.	TRBV6-5	TRBJ2-2	.	TGTGCCAGCAATGGTGGGCTCGGTACCACCGGGGAGCTGTTTTTT	CASNGGLGTTGELFF
11	.	TRBV11-3	TRBJ1-1	.	TGTGCCAGCAGCTTTGGACAAGAAGCTTTCTTT	CASSFGQEAFF
15	.	TRBV6-5	TRBJ1-2	.	TGTGCCAGTGCCTACACGGATGGCCTAGGGGGATCCAGGGACTTC	CASAYTDGLGGSRDF
15	TRBD2	TRBV7-8	TRBJ2-5	.	TGTGCCAGCAGCTTAAGGCTAGCGGGAGTAGAGACCCAGTACTTC	CASSLRLAGVETQYF
13	.	TRBV6-5	TRBJ2-5	.	TGTGCCAGCAGCCCGGACTTACAAGAGACCCAGTACTTC	CASSPDLQETQYF
17	.	TRBV3-1/TRBV3-2	TRBJ1-6	.	TGTGCCAGCAGCCACCCCCGAGGTGGCGCCTATAATTCACCCCTCCACTTT	CASSHPRGGAYNSPLHF
11	.	TRBV20-1	TRBJ2-1	.	TGCAGTGCTAGGTCTAGCTCTGAGCAGTTCTTC	CSARSSSEQFF
13	.	TRBV6-2/TRBV6-3	TRBJ1-2	.	TGTGCCAGCAGTACCAGGGGCGACTATGGCTACACCTTC	CASSTRGDYGYTF
16	TRBD1	TRBV15	TRBJ1-5	.	TGTGCCACCAGCAGAGCTGGCGACAGGGCGAATCAGCCCCAGCATTTT	CATSRAGDRANQPQHF
15	TRBD2	TRBV10-3	TRBJ2-5	.	TGTGCCATCAGTGTGGCGGGAGGGCCGGGTGAGACCCAGTACTTC	CAISVAGGPGETQYF
16	.	TRBV5-4	TRBJ2-2	.	TGTGCCAGCAGCTGGAAGGGGCGGTCCGCCACCGGGGAGCTGTTTTTT	CASSWKGRSATGELFF
16	.	TRBV4-2	TRBJ1-1	.	TGTGCCAGCAGCCAAGATCGGGGGGGGCACGGCACTGAAGCTTTCTTT	CASSQDRGGHGTEAFF
11	.	TRBV19	TRBJ2-2	.	TGTGCCAGTAGTACTTACGGGGAGCTGTTTTTT	CASSTYGELFF
15	TRBD2	TRBV6-5	TRBJ2-7	.	TGTGCCAGCCGACTGACTAGCGGGGTTTCCTACGAGCAGTACTTC	CASRLTSGVSYEQYF
13	TRBD1	TRBV19	TRBJ1-2	.	TGTGCCAGTGGGGACAGGGATCAGGAGGGTACATTCTTC	CASGDRDQEGTFF
16	TRBD1	TRBV5-1	TRBJ1-3	once	TGCGCCAGCAGCCCGACAGGGATACTCTCTGGAAACACCATATATTTT	CASSPTGILSGNTIYF
13	.	TRBV15	TRBJ1-5	.	TGTGCCACCAGCCTTGTTCTAGGTCAGCCCCAGCATTTT	CATSLVLGQPQHF
13	TRBD1	TRBV30	TRBJ2-7	.	TGTGCCTGGTCTTGGGACAGCTCCTACGAGCAGTACTTC	CAWSWDSSYEQYF
15	TRBD2	TRBV11-2	TRBJ2-1	.	TGTGCCAGCAGTCAAGGGGCTAGCGGGGGGGTTGAGCAGTTCTTC	CASSQGASGGVEQFF
14	.	TRBV18	TRBJ2-1	.	TGTGCCAGCTCACCTGGCGGCTCGGGCAATGAGCAGTTCTTC	CASSPGGSGNEQFF
15	TRBD1	TRBV7-3	TRBJ2-3	.	TGTGCCAGCAGCCGAGACAGGGGGCAAACAGATACGCAGTATTTT	CASSRDRGQTDTQYF
12	.	TRBV27	TRBJ1-1	.	TGTGCCAGCAGTTCACACGGGGGGGGAGCTTTCTTT	CASSSHGGGAFF
15	TRBD2	TRBV6-6	TRBJ2-7	.	TGTGCCAGCAGTTCCCTCGGGGGGACTGCCTACGAGCAGTACTTC	CASSSLGGTAYEQYF
18	TRBD1	TRBV11-2	TRBJ1-4	.	TGTGCCAGCAGCTCTCGGACAGGGGCGCGATATATTAATGAAAAACTGTTTTTT	CASSSRTGARYINEKLFF